This entry lists 18 T cell receptor beta chains sequenced from one sample in a study of TIL therapy for anti-PD-1-resistant metastatic lung cancer. The libraries were made with immunoSEQ v3. TCRdb's copy holds only in-frame clones and misses some; the assay was immunoSEQ multiplex PCR. The data hold around 6,700 clones, with under 65% observed a single time. The time point was: pre-treatment sample, taken before nivolumab and TIL therapy. Tumor tissue came from excised metastases, mostly pleural nodules or supraclavicular lymph nodes. This specimen was tumor tissue, taken at baseline. The receptors were gathered from a person aged 25 to 80 with non-small cell lung cancer.

The chain joins TRBV19 to TRBJ2-1; possible D gene TRBD1, 6 bases. The CDR3 sequence is 15 residues long. The germline V and J ends were trimmed by 1 base and 4 bases, with 11 bases remaining between them. Germline CDR1 LNHDA, CDR2 SQIVND (reference sequence). The CDR3, as DNA: TGTGCCAGTAGTATAGTACAGGGCCCTTACAATGAGCAGTTCTTC. Residues: CASSIVQGPYNEQFF.

CDR3 sequence reads: CASSLTRGANTGELFF. As DNA, the CDR3 is TGTGCCAGCAGCCTCACCCGGGGGGCGAACACCGGGGAGCTGTTTTTT. J is TRBJ2-2 and V is TRBV11-2; 7 nucleotides line up with TRBD2. The CDR3 sequence is 16 residues long. Germline CDR1 reads SGHAT; CDR2 reads FQNNGV. V lost 5 bases to trimming and J lost 0 bases; unmatched junction nucleotides: 6.

The CDR3 loop reads CASSHVPGGTEAFF. DNA for the CDR3: TGTGCCAGCAGCCATGTTCCAGGGGGCACTGAAGCTTTCTTT. V and J are TRBV16 and TRBJ1-1, with 7 bases lining up with TRBD1. The V segment lost 3 bases and the J segment 4 bases; nucleotides outside the gene matches: 5. The CDR3 covers 14 residues. Germline CDR1 and CDR2: KGHSY and FQNENV.

The chain combines TRBV4-1 with TRBJ1-1, with D hard to call. The V gene's germline CDR1 is MGHRA and CDR2 YSYEKL. The CDR3 runs 15 residues. V was cut by 0 bases and J by 4 bases, with 12 bases left in between. The CDR3, as DNA: TGCGCCAGCAGCCAAGATATGGGGTCGGGCACTGAAGCTTTCTTT. Residues: CASSQDMGSGTEAFF.

The chain carries TRBV7-9 and TRBJ1-6, with D possibly being TRBD1 (5 bases). CDR1 is SEHNR, CDR2 FQNEAQ, per germline (reference sequence). The CDR3 is 14 residues long. Trimming cost V 4 bases and J 8 bases, with 12 bases left between them. The CDR3 DNA follows: TGTGCCAGCAGCTCCCAGGGAAAGGATTCACCCCTCCACTTT. Translating it yields CASSSQGKDSPLHF.

The rearrangement links TRBV5-4 to TRBJ1-5; 7 bases line up with TRBD1. Germline V gives CDR1 SGHNT, CDR2 YYREEE (reference sequence). The CDR3 contains 14 residues. Trimming took 4 bases from V and 4 from J; bases not matched to a gene: 5. In DNA, the CDR3 is TGTGCCAGCAGCCCCGGACAGGCTAATCAGCCCCAGCATTTT. Amino acid sequence: CASSPGQANQPQHF.

The chain carries TRBV3-1 (or the pseudogene TRBV3-2) and TRBJ1-1; the D gene is possibly TRBD1 (5 bases). The V gene's germline CDR1 is LGHDT and CDR2 YNNKEL (reference sequence). V lost 6 bases to trimming and J lost 9 bases, with 20 bases between them. The CDR3 covers 14 residues. The CDR3 bases are TGTGCCAGCAGTTTTGGTGGGGAGACAGCTAAAGCTTTCTTT. This gives the protein CASSFGGETAKAFF.

The table lists this clone with a few counts. The V call is TRBV18, the J call TRBJ2-1; D possibly uses TRBD1 or TRBD2 (5 bases each). Germline lookup yields CDR1 KGHSH and CDR2 LQKENI. V shed 4 bases and J shed 0 bases, with 13 bases lying between them. The CDR3 sequence is 16 residues long. The CDR3, as DNA: TGTGCCAGCTCACTCACTAGTGGGGGCTCCTACAATGAGCAGTTCTTC. Translation gives CASSLTSGGSYNEQFF.

V usage is TRBV5-1 and J usage is TRBJ2-2; D gene uncertain. The CDR3 is 14 amino acids. Germline CDR1 is SGHRS and CDR2 is YFSETQ. V was pared by 0 bases and J by 7 bases, with 10 bases between. Here the CDR3 DNA reads TGCGCCAGCAGCTTGGGACTGTCAGTCGGGGAGCTGTTTTTT. This gives the protein CASSLGLSVGELFF. Supplemented by reference TRBV5-1 and TRBJ2-2, the full variable domain reads KAGVTQTPRYLIKTRGQQVTLSCSPISGHRSVSWYQQTPGQGLQFLFEYFSETQRNKGNFPGRFSGRQFSNSRSEMNVSTLELGDSALYLCASSLGLSVGELFFGEGSRLTVL.

The genes are TRBV7-6 and TRBJ1-4; 7 nucleotides match TRBD1. Per the germline V gene, CDR1 is SGHVS and CDR2 is FNYEAQ. There are 16 residues in the CDR3. V shed 1 base, J shed 1 base, and the junction held 3 bases outside the gene matches. CDR3 protein: CASSLGQGGTNEKLFF. CDR3 coding DNA: TGTGCCAGCAGCTTAGGTCAGGGGGGAACTAATGAAAAACTGTTTTTT.

The V gene is TRBV20-1, the J gene TRBJ2-5; D is perhaps TRBD1 or TRBD2 (5 bases each). CDR1 DFQATT and CDR2 SNEGSKA come from the germline V gene (reference sequence). This CDR3 has 13 residues. The V and J ends lost 3 bases and 1 base respectively, with 9 bases between them. The CDR3 protein is CSASFGGQETQYF. The CDR3 DNA is TGCAGTGCTAGTTTTGGGGGCCAAGAGACCCAGTACTTC.

The rearrangement links TRBV27 to TRBJ1-6; tentatively, D is TRBD1 (5 bases). Germline V gene data show CDR1 as MNHEY and CDR2 as SMNVEV (reference sequence). Trimming removed 0 bases at V and 9 bases at J, with 12 bases between. CDR3 length equals 15 residues. The CDR3 loop is CASSLSSQGRSPLHF. The DNA of the CDR3 is TGTGCCAGCAGTTTATCTTCTCAGGGACGTTCACCCCTCCACTTT.

The chain has TRBV7-2 and TRBJ2-7, with 7 bases that match TRBD1. The ends lost 2 bases at V and 2 bases at J; junction bases unmatched: 6. The CDR3 spans 15 residues. Germline V gene sequence: CDR1 SGHTA, CDR2 FQGNSA. This CDR3 is CASSLRRQGPYEQYF. Written as DNA, the CDR3 is TGTGCCAGCAGCTTAAGGCGACAGGGACCCTACGAGCAGTACTTC. Together with reference TRBV7-2 and TRBJ2-7, the CDR3 gives the full variable domain: GAGVSQSPSNKVTEKGKDVELRCDPISGHTALYWYRQSLGQGLEFLIYFQGNSAPDKSGLPSDRFSAERTGGSVSTLTIQRTQQEDSAVYLCASSLRRQGPYEQYFGPGTRLTVT.

In its sample, this clone was seen once. The V and J genes are TRBV27 and TRBJ2-3, with D possibly being TRBD2 (6 bases). The germline CDR1 and CDR2 sequences are MNHEY and SMNVEV (reference sequence). The V end lost 5 bases, the J end lost 4 bases, and 19 bases lay between the germline ends. This CDR3 has 16 amino acids. CDR3 sequence (DNA): TGTGCCAGCAGTCCGGACTACTTCGGCCTTGCAGATACGCAGTATTTT. Its translation: CASSPDYFGLADTQYF.

This clone rates as large. V and J are TRBV5-1 and TRBJ1-2; maybe TRBD1 (6 bases). Looked up from germline, CDR1 is SGHRS and CDR2 is YFSETQ. The CDR3 totals 15 residues. Trimming left V 0 bases short and J 2 bases short, with 11 bases between. CDR3 amino acids: CASSLDGQLNYGYTF. The CDR3 bases are TGCGCCAGCAGCTTGGACGGACAGTTAAACTATGGCTACACCTTC.

The CDR3 sequence is CAISESRGEWDSSYEQYF. The CDR3 region has the DNA TGTGCCATCAGTGAGTCTCGGGGCGAGTGGGACAGCTCCTACGAGCAGTACTTC. The chain has TRBV10-3 and TRBJ2-7, with 7 bases matching TRBD1. V lost 0 bases to trimming and J lost 0 bases; unmatched junction nucleotides: 11. CDR1 and CDR2 from the germline V gene are ENHRY and SYGVKD. CDR3 size: 18 residues.

The chain's CDR3 is CASSWQSSGQETQYF. The CDR3 nucleotides are TGTGCCAGCAGCTGGCAGTCTAGCGGCCAAGAGACCCAGTACTTC. The chain recombines TRBV5-6 with TRBJ2-5; 7 positions agree with TRBD2. Unmatched junction bases numbered 6, after V lost 3 bases and J lost 1 base. The CDR3 is 15 amino acids. Germline V gives CDR1 SGHDT, CDR2 YYEEEE. Full variable domain (missing parts from reference TRBV5-6 and TRBJ2-5): DAGVTQSPTHLIKTRGQQVTLRCSPKSGHDTVSWYQQALGQGPQFIFQYYEEEERQRGNFPDRFSGHQFPNYSSELNVNALLLGDSALYLCASSWQSSGQETQYFGPGTRLLVL.

V and J are TRBV7-8 and TRBJ1-1, with unresolved D. V was pared by 5 bases and J by 0 bases, with 7 bases between. The CDR3 is 13 residues long. Germline V gene data show CDR1 as SGHVS and CDR2 as FQNEAQ. In DNA form, the CDR3 reads TGTGCCAGCAGCATCCTACTGAACACTGAAGCTTTCTTT. It codes for CASSILLNTEAFF.